One sample yielded the 30 T cell receptor beta chains listed below, sequenced in a study of T cells after yellow fever vaccination. TCRdb re-derived calls from the 5' RACE reads in MiXCR, one entry per CDR3 protein. In the table there are around 530,000 distinct CDR3 sequences, around a sixth of which are singletons. This specimen consisted of PBMCs, obtained 5 days after the first yellow fever vaccination. These receptor sequences come from a man younger than 35 who received the YFV17D yellow fever vaccine.

This clonotype has more than one count but fewer than ten. The chain has TRBV20-1 and TRBJ2-2; D unresolved. The CDR3 runs 11 residues. V was trimmed by 1 base and J by 6 bases, leaving 3 bases between them. CDR1 and CDR2 from the germline V gene are DFQATT and SNEGSKA (reference sequence). In nucleotides, the CDR3 is TGCAGTGCTAGAGTGGCCGGGGAGCTGTTTTTT. Translated, it gives CSARVAGELFF.

This clonotype came up a few times. The chain links TRBV3-1 to TRBJ1-1; D is undetermined. Germline V gene data show CDR1 as LGHDT and CDR2 as YNNKEL (reference sequence). Trimming took off 0 bases at V and 6 bases at J, with 5 bases between the two ends. The CDR3 spans 12 residues. The CDR3 DNA reads as TGTGCCAGCAGCCAAGAGGGCCCTGAAGCTTTCTTT. Amino acid sequence: CASSQEGPEAFF.

This chain connects TRBV4-1 to TRBJ1-6, with no clear D. V lost 0 bases, J lost 0 bases, and 9 bases lay in between. CDR3 size: 17 residues. From germline, CDR1 is MGHRA and CDR2 YSYEKL. Here the CDR3 reads CASSQDRSGSYNSPLHF. CDR3 nucleotides: TGCGCCAGCAGCCAAGATCGGTCTGGCTCCTATAATTCACCCCTCCACTTT.

A few counts support this clonotype. The chain is built from TRBV10-3 and TRBJ2-1, with TRBD2 matching 13 bases. Germline values: CDR1 ENHRY, CDR2 SYGVKD. CDR3 length: 16 amino acids. J gave up 6 bases and V 2 bases, and 4 bases lay outside the gene matches. The CDR3 coding sequence is TGTGCCATCAGTGAGACTAGCGGGGGGGCCGGCAATGAGCAGTTCTTC. This sequence encodes CAISETSGGAGNEQFF.

The chain uses TRBV20-1 and TRBJ2-5, with TRBD2 matching 13 bases. The CDR3 runs 14 residues. In germline, CDR1 is DFQATT, CDR2 SNEGSKA (reference sequence). With 4 bases clipped from V and 7 bases from J, the junction kept 6 bases outside the gene matches. The CDR3 sequence: CSATGTSGDTTQYF. CDR3 in DNA: TGCAGTGCTACCGGGACTAGCGGGGATACGACCCAGTACTTC.

This clonotype was found a few times. This chain uses TRBV7-9 with TRBJ1-4; tentatively, D is TRBD1 (5 bases). The CDR3 is made up of 13 amino acids. The V end lost 5 bases, the J end lost 8 bases, and 12 bases lay between the germline ends. Germline CDR1 SEHNR, CDR2 FQNEAQ (reference sequence). The CDR3 DNA is TGTGCCAGCAGCCCCCGGGGGGTGGAAAAACTGTTTTTT. Translating gives CASSPRGVEKLFF.

This clonotype was seen ten or more times. The chain links TRBV24-1 to TRBJ1-6, with D tentatively TRBD1 (5 bases). The CDR3 is 16 residues long. Germline V gene lookup returns CDR1 KGHDR and CDR2 SFDVKD. The V end lost 0 bases, the J end lost 8 bases, and 13 bases lay between the germline ends. The CDR3 nucleotides read TGTGCCACCAGTGATTTGCGGTGCAGGGCGGATTCACCCCTCCACTTT. Amino acid sequence: CATSDLRCRADSPLHF.

V usage is TRBV7-9 and J usage is TRBJ2-5; D gene unclear. V dropped 5 bases and J dropped 3 bases, with 10 bases sitting between them. Germline loops: CDR1 SEHNR, CDR2 FQNEAQ (reference sequence). This CDR3 is built from 13 residues. For the CDR3, the DNA is TGTGCCAGCAGCGACACAGCGAAAGAGACCCAGTACTTC. It encodes CASSDTAKETQYF.

The chain uses TRBV7-8 and TRBJ1-5, with a possible D match to TRBD1 (5 bases). V was clipped by 0 bases and J by 5 bases, with 11 bases between them. The germline V gene has CDR1 SGHVS and CDR2 FQNEAQ. The CDR3 loop spans 15 amino acids. The CDR3 coding sequence is TGTGCCAGCAGCTTAGCGCAGGGTGTGGATCAGCCCCAGCATTTT. Amino acids: CASSLAQGVDQPQHF.

A few counts support this clonotype. This chain joins TRBV6-4 and TRBJ2-7; tentatively, D is TRBD1 (5 bases). Trimming removed 7 bases from V and 6 bases from J, with 10 bases in between. Germline assignment: CDR1 MRHNA and CDR2 SNTAGT. The CDR3 length is 11 residues. CDR3 sequence reads: CASIGAGEQYV. Written as DNA, the CDR3 is TGTGCCAGCATTGGGGCAGGCGAGCAGTACGTC.

The chain carries TRBV12-1 and TRBJ2-2; the D call TRBD1 from the table was never checked on the DNA. TRBV12-1 is a recognized pseudogene. This CDR3 has 14 amino acids. CDR3 sequence: CASSPRTLSGELFF. CDR3 bases: TGTGCCAGCAGCCCCCGGACCCTCTCCGGGGAGCTGTTTTTT.

This clonotype was counted at least ten times. For the CDR3, the DNA is TGTGCCAGCAGCCTACGGGGACAGGGCGGTAGGACCCTCCACTTT. Translating gives CASSLRGQGGRTLHF. The chain couples TRBV28 to TRBJ1-6; 9 bases align to TRBD1. Trimming at V came to 6 bases and at J to 14 bases, leaving 14 bases not matched to a gene. This CDR3 is 15 amino acids long. Germline V CDR1 and CDR2: MDHEN, SYDVKM.

This clonotype was observed a few times. The chain uses TRBV18 and TRBJ2-2, with 7 bases fitting TRBD1. Germline V gives CDR1 KGHSH, CDR2 LQKENI. This CDR3 has 16 amino acids. V was pared by 2 bases and J by 5 bases, with 8 bases of the junction left unmatched. The CDR3 here is CASSPVAGGQTGELFF. For the CDR3, the DNA is TGTGCCAGCTCACCAGTGGCAGGGGGACAGACCGGGGAGCTGTTTTTT.

This clonotype was seen repeatedly, ten times or more. This sequence joins TRBV7-2 and TRBJ2-3; D remains ambiguous. Per germline, CDR1 SGHTA and CDR2 FQGNSA. With 10 bases removed from V and 0 bases from J, the gap between germline ends came to 8 bases. This CDR3 spans 12 amino acids. In nucleotides, the CDR3 is TGTGCCACCACCAGTAGCACAGATACGCAGTATTTT. Its translation: CATTSSTDTQYF.

The chain uses TRBV5-1 and TRBJ2-5; D remains ambiguous. Trimming took 0 bases from V and 7 from J, leaving 10 bases between them. The CDR3 contains 13 residues. Looked up from germline, CDR1 is SGHRS and CDR2 is YFSETQ. The CDR3 spells CASSLEGTGTQYF. The CDR3 DNA follows: TGCGCCAGCAGCTTGGAAGGAACGGGGACCCAGTACTTC.

This clonotype was recorded only once. The V and J genes are TRBV5-1 and TRBJ1-1; 7 nucleotides match TRBD1. After removal of 0 bases from V and 6 bases from J, the junction contained 5 bases not matched to a gene. The germline gives CDR1 SGHRS, CDR2 YFSETQ. The CDR3 covers 14 residues. CDR3 bases: TGCGCCAGCAGCTTGGGGACCGACAGGGCTGAAGCTTTCTTT. It yields the protein CASSLGTDRAEAFF.

The V gene is TRBV2, the J gene TRBJ2-3; possibly TRBD1 for D (6 bases). This CDR3 spans 14 amino acids. The germline V gene has CDR1 SNHLY and CDR2 FYNNEI. V lost 4 bases to trimming and J lost 2 bases, with 10 bases between them. CDR3 DNA sequence: TGTGCCAGCAGTGCAACAGGGACCACAGATACGCAGTATTTT. As protein: CASSATGTTDTQYF.

The rearrangement uses TRBV19 and TRBJ1-2; the D gene is possibly TRBD1 (5 bases). The germline CDR1 and CDR2 sequences are LNHDA and SQIVND (reference sequence). CDR3 length: 13 residues. V shed 7 bases and J shed 5 bases, with 14 bases lying between them. The DNA for the CDR3 is TGTGCCAGTAATGCCGGGACCGTTTATGGCTACACCTTC. Translation: CASNAGTVYGYTF.

The V call is TRBV5-5, the J call TRBJ1-3; TRBD1 matches 7 bases. The CDR3 has 16 residues. Trimming removed 0 bases from V and 0 bases from J; junction bases left unmatched: 3. Germline V gene lookup returns CDR1 SGHKS and CDR2 YYEKEE (reference sequence). The CDR3 sequence: CASSLDRGSSGNTIYF. The CDR3 region has the DNA TGTGCCAGCAGCTTGGACAGGGGATCCTCTGGAAACACCATATATTTT.

This clonotype appeared a few times. The gene calls are TRBV11-1 and TRBJ2-6, with TRBD1 matching over 11 bases. After removal of 5 bases from V and 2 bases from J, the junction contained 8 bases not matched to a gene. The CDR3 spans 18 residues. The germline V gene has CDR1 SGHAT and CDR2 FQDESV (reference sequence). The CDR3 sequence is CASSGRDRGNPGANVLTF. The CDR3 DNA is TGTGCCAGCAGCGGAAGGGACAGGGGGAACCCTGGGGCCAACGTCCTGACTTTC.

This clonotype occurred a few times. The rearrangement links TRBV29-1 to TRBJ1-4; D perhaps matches TRBD1 (5 bases). Germline-derived CDR1 and CDR2 are SQVTM and ANQGSEA. The CDR3 extends over 12 amino acids. The V end was cut by 7 bases, the J end by 8 bases, with 14 bases between. The CDR3 nucleotides read TGCAGCGCTGGATTAGAGGGGGAAAAACTGTTTTTT. This translates into CSAGLEGEKLFF. Variable domain in full (rest from reference TRBV29-1 and TRBJ1-4): SAVISQKPSRDICQRGTSLTIQCQVDSQVTMMFWYRQQPGQSLTLIATANQGSEATYESGFVIDKFPISRPNLTFSTLTVSNMSPEDSSIYLCSAGLEGEKLFFGSGTQLSVL.

This clonotype was seen more than once but under ten times. V gene TRBV5-6 combines with J gene TRBJ1-5; weak D call: TRBD1 (5 bases). Per germline, CDR1 SGHDT and CDR2 YYEEEE. The length of the CDR3 is 15 residues. V lost 4 bases, J lost 3 bases, and 14 bases lay in between. DNA of the CDR3: TGTGCCAGCAGCCTAACGGGACGGGACAATCAGCCCCAGCATTTT. It codes for CASSLTGRDNQPQHF.

The chain carries TRBV19 and TRBJ1-3; D gene ambiguous. This CDR3 spans 17 amino acids. V gave up 3 bases and J gave up 0 bases, with 15 bases separating them. Germline lookup yields CDR1 LNHDA and CDR2 SQIVND (reference sequence). Here the CDR3 reads CASSMSRMVLSGNTIYF. CDR3 nucleotides: TGTGCCAGTAGTATGTCGCGGATGGTTCTCTCTGGAAACACCATATATTTT.

The chain carries TRBV6-1 and TRBJ1-2; no clear D gene. The CDR3 is 13 residues long. The germline CDR1 and CDR2 sequences are MNHNS and SASEGT. The V gene lost 1 base and the J gene lost 7 bases, with 10 bases spanning the gap. For the CDR3, the DNA is TGTGCCAGCAGTGAAGGTAGTGGGCTTGGCTACACCTTC. Its translation is CASSEGSGLGYTF.

This clonotype was found a few times. The chain joins TRBV7-3 to TRBJ2-1, with a possible D match to TRBD2 (5 bases). Trimming cost V 3 bases and J 2 bases, with 11 bases left between them. From germline, CDR1 is SGHTA and CDR2 FQGTGA. This CDR3 comprises 15 residues. The CDR3 region has the DNA TGTGCCAGCAGCTTCGGGGAAAACCCCTACAATGAGCAGTTCTTC. Translated: CASSFGENPYNEQFF. Looking up the rest from reference TRBV7-3 and TRBJ2-1 gives the full variable domain: GAGVSQTPSNKVTEKGKYVELRCDPISGHTALYWYRQSLGQGPEFLIYFQGTGAADDSGLPNDRFFAVRPEGSVSTLKIQRTERGDSAVYLCASSFGENPYNEQFFGPGTRLTVL.

This clonotype was recorded many times. CDR3 loop: CASSSDRAGELFF. The CDR3 DNA reads as TGTGCCAGCAGTTCCGACAGAGCCGGGGAGCTGTTTTTT. The chain is built from TRBV6-8 and TRBJ2-2, with D possibly matching TRBD1 (5 bases). The CDR3 is 13 amino acids. Per the germline V gene, CDR1 is MNHGY and CDR2 is SAAAGT. The V end was cut by 4 bases, the J end by 6 bases, with 9 bases between.

This clonotype showed up just a few times. This chain connects TRBV7-2 to TRBJ2-5, with TRBD1 matching 11 bases. Germline CDR1 and CDR2: SGHTA and FQGNSA. Trimming at V came to 7 bases and at J to 1 base, leaving 8 bases not matched to a gene. CDR3 length: 16 amino acids. The CDR3: CASTKRTGGIQETQYF. The CDR3 DNA is TGTGCCAGCACCAAAAGGACAGGGGGCATCCAAGAGACCCAGTACTTC.

The V gene is TRBV11-2, the J gene TRBJ2-2; D is undetermined. The CDR3 is 14 amino acids. V shed 0 bases and J shed 5 bases, with 7 bases lying between them. CDR1 SGHAT and CDR2 FQNNGV come from the germline V gene. CDR3 loop: CASSLEKPTGELFF. In nucleotides, the CDR3 is TGTGCCAGCAGCTTAGAGAAACCGACCGGGGAGCTGTTTTTT.

This sequence joins TRBV3-1 and TRBJ2-2, with D perhaps TRBD1 (5 bases). Trimming took off 1 base at V and 4 bases at J, with 13 bases between the two ends. This CDR3 has 16 residues. CDR1 is LGHDT and CDR2 is YNNKEL in the germline V gene (reference sequence). The CDR3 is CASSQVAGYFTGELFF. Here the CDR3 DNA reads TGTGCCAGCAGCCAAGTTGCAGGGTATTTCACCGGGGAGCTGTTTTTT.

This sequence joins TRBV20-1 and TRBJ1-1; D is uncertain. Deletions cut 7 bases from V and 4 bases from J, with 16 bases between. The CDR3 has 13 amino acids. The germline gives CDR1 DFQATT, CDR2 SNEGSKA (reference sequence). The CDR3 region has the DNA TGCAGTGGGGATGACACCCCGGGCACTGAAGCTTTCTTT. Translated, it gives CSGDDTPGTEAFF.